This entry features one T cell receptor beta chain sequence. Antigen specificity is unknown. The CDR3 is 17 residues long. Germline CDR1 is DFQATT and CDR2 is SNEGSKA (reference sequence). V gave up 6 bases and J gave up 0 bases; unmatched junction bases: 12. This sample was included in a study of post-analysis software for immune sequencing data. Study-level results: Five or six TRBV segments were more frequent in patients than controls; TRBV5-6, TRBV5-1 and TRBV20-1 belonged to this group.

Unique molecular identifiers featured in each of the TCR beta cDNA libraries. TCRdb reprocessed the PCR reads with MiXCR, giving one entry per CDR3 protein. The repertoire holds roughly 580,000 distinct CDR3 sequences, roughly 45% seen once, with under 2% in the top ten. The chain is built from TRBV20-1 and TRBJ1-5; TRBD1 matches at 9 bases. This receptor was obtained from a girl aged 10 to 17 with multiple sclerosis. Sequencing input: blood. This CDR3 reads CSARTGETGNSNQPQHF. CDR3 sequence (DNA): TGCAGTGCGAGGACAGGGGAGACGGGGAATAGCAATCAGCCCCAGCATTTT.